These T cell receptor beta chains were read from a single sample in a study of post-analysis software for immune sequencing data. TCRdb called the PCR reads again in MiXCR, with one record for every CDR3 protein. In the table there are hundreds of thousands of distinct CDR3 sequences, about 32% of which are singletons. Material: blood. The receptors here all came from a girl aged 5-17 years with multiple sclerosis. Both conserved end residues are part of each CDR3. Fields, in order: clone size, J gene, CDR3 length, V gene, D gene, CDR3 DNA, CDR3 protein. D genes are given only for firm matches. Expanded clones are given a class, and other clones once, few, many or no size at all.

abundance: few; j_gene: TRBJ2-5; len: 14; v_gene: TRBV7-9; d_gene: -; CDR3nt: TGTGCCAGCAGCGTCGTGCAGGTCCGAGAGACCCAGTACTTC; CDR3aa: CASSVVQVRETQYF
abundance: few; j_gene: TRBJ2-5; len: 16; v_gene: TRBV7-7; d_gene: TRBD1; CDR3nt: TGTGCTAGCAGCCCGCTGAGGACAGGGGGTCTGGAGACCCAGTACTTC; CDR3aa: CASSPLRTGGLETQYF
abundance: -; j_gene: TRBJ2-3; len: 15; v_gene: TRBV12-3/TRBV12-4; d_gene: -; CDR3nt: TGTGCCAGCAGCACCCCGGGACTCAACACAGATACGCAGTATTTT; CDR3aa: CASSTPGLNTDTQYF
abundance: -; j_gene: TRBJ1-2; len: 14; v_gene: TRBV7-9; d_gene: -; CDR3nt: TGTGCCAGCAGCTTATTGGGACGTGGCCCAGGCTACACCTTC; CDR3aa: CASSLLGRGPGYTF
abundance: -; j_gene: TRBJ2-2; len: 13; v_gene: TRBV28; d_gene: TRBD2; CDR3nt: TGTGCCGGGCGGGAGAGTGGCACCGGGGAGCTGTTTTTT; CDR3aa: CAGRESGTGELFF
abundance: many; j_gene: TRBJ1-2; len: 11; v_gene: TRBV29-1; d_gene: -; CDR3nt: TGCAGCGTTATAGACGTCTATGGCTACACCTTC; CDR3aa: CSVIDVYGYTF
abundance: many; j_gene: TRBJ2-6; len: 15; v_gene: TRBV6-5; d_gene: -; CDR3nt: TGTGCCAGCAGTCCCAGGGTATCTGGGGCCAACGTCCTGACTTTC; CDR3aa: CASSPRVSGANVLTF
abundance: -; j_gene: TRBJ1-5; len: 17; v_gene: TRBV28; d_gene: -; CDR3nt: TGTGCCAGCAGTTTTTCTCGCGGCACTTCGAGCAATCAGCCCCAGCATTTT; CDR3aa: CASSFSRGTSSNQPQHF
abundance: -; j_gene: TRBJ2-1; len: 14; v_gene: TRBV10-1; d_gene: -; CDR3nt: TGCGCCAGCAGTGACGCGGGACACCTCAATGAGCAGTTCTTC; CDR3aa: CASSDAGHLNEQFF
abundance: -; j_gene: TRBJ1-5; len: 15; v_gene: TRBV5-1; d_gene: TRBD1; CDR3nt: TGCGCCAGCAGAACGGGGACAGACAGCAATCAGCCCCAGCATTTT; CDR3aa: CASRTGTDSNQPQHF
abundance: -; j_gene: TRBJ2-2; len: 14; v_gene: TRBV12-3/TRBV12-4; d_gene: -; CDR3nt: TGTGCCAGCAGTTTATTGGGGGCGACCGGGGAGCTGTTTTTT; CDR3aa: CASSLLGATGELFF
abundance: -; j_gene: TRBJ2-2; len: 15; v_gene: TRBV12-3/TRBV12-4; d_gene: -; CDR3nt: TGTGCCAGCATCCCAAGGGGCAGAAGGGACGGGGAGCTGTTTTTT; CDR3aa: CASIPRGRRDGELFF
abundance: many; j_gene: TRBJ2-7; len: 14; v_gene: TRBV7-2; d_gene: TRBD2; CDR3nt: TGTGCCAGCAGCCTACTCGGACTAGCGGGAGAGCAGTACTTC; CDR3aa: CASSLLGLAGEQYF
abundance: few; j_gene: TRBJ2-5; len: 13; v_gene: TRBV29-1; d_gene: TRBD2; CDR3nt: TGCAGCGGTGGCCCCAGCGGGATAGAGACCCAGTACTTC; CDR3aa: CSGGPSGIETQYF
abundance: -; j_gene: TRBJ2-1; len: 13; v_gene: TRBV20-1; d_gene: TRBD2; CDR3nt: TGCAGTGCTAGAATAGCGGGGGGGAATGAGCAGTTCTTC; CDR3aa: CSARIAGGNEQFF
abundance: many; j_gene: TRBJ2-1; len: 12; v_gene: TRBV20-1; d_gene: -; CDR3nt: TGCAGTGCTAGAGTACCAGGAAATGAGCAGTTCTTC; CDR3aa: CSARVPGNEQFF
abundance: -; j_gene: TRBJ1-1; len: 14; v_gene: TRBV20-1; d_gene: TRBD1; CDR3nt: TGCAGTGCTTTACGGACAGGGAGGGGGGCTGAAGCTTTCTTT; CDR3aa: CSALRTGRGAEAFF
abundance: -; j_gene: TRBJ2-7; len: 14; v_gene: TRBV6-5; d_gene: TRBD1; CDR3nt: TGTGCCAGCAGGTCCGGGACAGCCTACAATGAGCAGTACTTC; CDR3aa: CASRSGTAYNEQYF
abundance: -; j_gene: TRBJ1-2; len: 14; v_gene: TRBV18; d_gene: -; CDR3nt: TGTGCCAGCTCACCAGACAGGAATTCTTATGGCTACACCTTC; CDR3aa: CASSPDRNSYGYTF
abundance: -; j_gene: TRBJ2-1; len: 16; v_gene: TRBV28; d_gene: -; CDR3nt: TGTGCCAGCAGTGACCCGCAGGGAAGGGGGTACAATGAGCAGTTCTTC; CDR3aa: CASSDPQGRGYNEQFF
abundance: -; j_gene: TRBJ2-6; len: 16; v_gene: TRBV15; d_gene: -; CDR3nt: TGTGCCACCAGCAGAGTAAGGAGTGCTGGGGCCAACGTCCTGGCTTTC; CDR3aa: CATSRVRSAGANVLAF
abundance: -; j_gene: TRBJ1-1; len: 14; v_gene: TRBV20-1; d_gene: TRBD1; CDR3nt: TGCAGTGCCGGAAGGACAGGGGAAGACACTGAAGCTTTCTTT; CDR3aa: CSAGRTGEDTEAFF
abundance: few; j_gene: TRBJ1-2; len: 12; v_gene: TRBV29-1; d_gene: -; CDR3nt: TGCAGCGTTTCTACAGTTAACTATGGCTACACCTTC; CDR3aa: CSVSTVNYGYTF
abundance: few; j_gene: TRBJ2-3; len: 13; v_gene: TRBV15; d_gene: -; CDR3nt: TGTGCCACCAGCTTACCGGGCACAGATACGCAGTATTTT; CDR3aa: CATSLPGTDTQYF
abundance: -; j_gene: TRBJ1-2; len: 15; v_gene: TRBV5-1; d_gene: -; CDR3nt: TGCGCCAGCAGCTTGAAAGGGACGGGGATCTATGGCTACACCTTC; CDR3aa: CASSLKGTGIYGYTF
abundance: -; j_gene: TRBJ2-1; len: 13; v_gene: TRBV20-1; d_gene: TRBD2; CDR3nt: TGCAGTGCTAGAGAGGAGGCGGGAGGGGGGCAGTTCTTC; CDR3aa: CSAREEAGGGQFF
abundance: -; j_gene: TRBJ2-7; len: 13; v_gene: TRBV7-2; d_gene: -; CDR3nt: TGTGCCAGCAGCTTAACTAGGACAGCCGGGCAGTACTTC; CDR3aa: CASSLTRTAGQYF
abundance: many; j_gene: TRBJ2-5; len: 16; v_gene: TRBV6-5; d_gene: TRBD1; CDR3nt: TGTGCCAGCAGTTCCCCCGGGACAGCGTACCAAGAGACCCAGTACTTC; CDR3aa: CASSSPGTAYQETQYF
abundance: -; j_gene: TRBJ2-1; len: 17; v_gene: TRBV6-2/TRBV6-3; d_gene: TRBD2; CDR3nt: TGTGCCAGCAGTCGTATGGGACTAGCGGGGACGTACAATGAGCAGTTCTTC; CDR3aa: CASSRMGLAGTYNEQFF
abundance: -; j_gene: TRBJ2-1; len: 16; v_gene: TRBV9; d_gene: TRBD2; CDR3nt: TGTGCCAGCAGCGTATCCGGGACTAGCGGGGGGAATGAGCAGTTCTTC; CDR3aa: CASSVSGTSGGNEQFF
abundance: -; j_gene: TRBJ1-6; len: 15; v_gene: TRBV5-6; d_gene: TRBD1; CDR3nt: TGTACCAGCAGATCAAAAGGACAGGTTAATTCACCCCTCCACTTT; CDR3aa: CTSRSKGQVNSPLHF
abundance: -; j_gene: TRBJ2-1; len: 18; v_gene: TRBV24-1; d_gene: TRBD2; CDR3nt: TGTGCCACCAGTGACCGACCTCTCCAGCGGGGGGGCTACAATGAGCAGTTCTTC; CDR3aa: CATSDRPLQRGGYNEQFF
abundance: -; j_gene: TRBJ2-7; len: 14; v_gene: TRBV9; d_gene: TRBD1; CDR3nt: TGTGCCAGCAGCCCCGGGACAGGGGATAACGAGCGGTACTTC; CDR3aa: CASSPGTGDNERYF
abundance: few; j_gene: TRBJ2-3; len: 12; v_gene: TRBV29-1; d_gene: -; CDR3nt: TGCAGCGTTGTACTAGCAAGAGATACGCAGTATTTT; CDR3aa: CSVVLARDTQYF
abundance: -; j_gene: TRBJ2-3; len: 17; v_gene: TRBV6-5; d_gene: TRBD2; CDR3nt: TGTGCCAGCAGTTACTCGACTAGCTCTCGGTCTGGAGATACGCAGTATTTT; CDR3aa: CASSYSTSSRSGDTQYF
abundance: -; j_gene: TRBJ2-5; len: 16; v_gene: TRBV28; d_gene: -; CDR3nt: TGTGCCAGCAACAGCAGACCCGGGGGCCTACAAGAGACCCAGTACTTC; CDR3aa: CASNSRPGGLQETQYF
abundance: few; j_gene: TRBJ2-5; len: 17; v_gene: TRBV10-3; d_gene: -; CDR3nt: TGTGCCATCAGTGAGTCGAGCGGGCTGGGGGTCGTAGAGACCCAGTACTTC; CDR3aa: CAISESSGLGVVETQYF
abundance: -; j_gene: TRBJ2-7; len: 17; v_gene: TRBV6-6; d_gene: TRBD2; CDR3nt: TGTGCCAGCAGTTCTAGGACTAGCGGGAGGGCCGTGTACGAGCAGTACTTC; CDR3aa: CASSSRTSGRAVYEQYF
abundance: -; j_gene: TRBJ2-1; len: 15; v_gene: TRBV20-1; d_gene: TRBD2; CDR3nt: TGCAGTGCAACGGGACTAGCGGGATTCTACAATGAGCAGTTCTTC; CDR3aa: CSATGLAGFYNEQFF
abundance: few; j_gene: TRBJ2-7; len: 13; v_gene: TRBV29-1; d_gene: -; CDR3nt: TGCAGCTCCCTGGGCGGACCCTCCTACGAGCAGTACTTC; CDR3aa: CSSLGGPSYEQYF